Below are 21 T cell receptor beta chains sequenced from a single sample in a study of T cell responses to AZD1222 COVID-19 vaccine. Generated by immunoSEQ multiplex PCR, the TCRdb table keeps only in-frame clones and is missing some. The profile shows 150,000 or so clones, approximately 90% of them singletons. Specimen: peripheral blood, collected 28 days after the second AZD1222 dose. All receptors derive from an adult who received the AZD1222 COVID-19 vaccine.

J is TRBJ2-2 and V is TRBV5-1, with D possibly TRBD2 on 6 matching bases. The length of the CDR3 is 14 residues. The germline V gene has CDR1 SGHRS and CDR2 YFSETQ. V was pared by 4 bases and J by 5 bases, with 12 bases between. CDR3 DNA sequence: TGCGCCAGCAGCACTGTCGGGGGTACCGGGGAGCTGTTTTTT. Residues: CASSTVGGTGELFF.

In its sample, this clone was seen once. This chain connects TRBV3-1 (or the pseudogene TRBV3-2) to TRBJ1-1; unclear D gene. Deletions cut 0 bases from V and 4 bases from J, with 12 bases between. The CDR3 consists of 15 residues. The germline V gene has CDR1 LGHDT and CDR2 YNNKEL (reference sequence). CDR3 nucleotides: TGTGCCAGCAGCCAAGACCCCGACACGCGCACTGAAGCTTTCTTT. Encoded protein: CASSQDPDTRTEAFF.

The gene calls are TRBV20-1 and TRBJ1-5, with 7 nucleotides matching TRBD1. The CDR3 spans 14 residues. Germline values: CDR1 DFQATT, CDR2 SNEGSKA (reference sequence). V trimming: 6 bases; J trimming: 0 bases; junction bases outside the gene matches: 5. In DNA form, the CDR3 reads TGCAGTGCGAGTAGGGGGCCTAGCAATCAGCCCCAGCATTTT. Residues: CSASRGPSNQPQHF.

The chain combines TRBV12-3 or TRBV12-4 with TRBJ1-1; a weak D match, TRBD1 (5 bases). This CDR3 comprises 12 residues. V lost 3 bases to trimming and J lost 10 bases, with 12 bases between them. As DNA, the CDR3 is TGTGCCAGCAGTTTCGGGGCCCTGGGAGCTTTCTTT. Translating gives CASSFGALGAFF.

The rearrangement links TRBV30 to TRBJ1-1; a possible D gene is TRBD1 (6 bases). Germline V lookup: CDR1 GTSNPN, CDR2 SVGIG (reference sequence). Trimming left V 2 bases short and J 4 bases short, with 14 bases between. CDR3 length: 14 residues. The CDR3 reads CAWSRLQGSTEAFF. The CDR3 coding sequence is TGTGCCTGGAGTCGGCTACAGGGATCCACTGAAGCTTTCTTT.

This clone was observed a handful of times. As DNA, the CDR3 is TGTGCCAGCAGCCCCTCACCTGCTACTGAAGCTTTCTTT. Encoded protein: CASSPSPATEAFF. The rearrangement joins TRBV11-3 to TRBJ1-1; D is undetermined. The V end was cut by 5 bases, the J end by 5 bases, with 12 bases between. Germline CDR1 SGHNT, CDR2 YENEEA. The CDR3 consists of 13 residues. Full variable domain (remainder filled in from reference TRBV11-3 and TRBJ1-1): EAGVVQSPRYKIIEKKQPVAFWCNPISGHNTLYWYLQNLGQGPELLIRYENEEAVDDSQLPKDRFSAERLKGVDSTLKIQPAELGDSAVYLCASSPSPATEAFFGQGTRLTVV.

The V call is TRBV11-2, the J call TRBJ1-5; D not resolved. There are 13 residues in the CDR3. Per germline, CDR1 SGHAT and CDR2 FQNNGV. Trimming cost V 1 base and J 6 bases, with 7 bases left between them. The CDR3 region has the DNA TGTGCCAGCAGCTTAGTAGGGAGTCAGCCCCAGCATTTT. Translating it yields CASSLVGSQPQHF.

The chain recombines TRBV28 with TRBJ2-2; D may be TRBD2 (6 bases). V was clipped by 6 bases and J by 5 bases, with 19 bases between them. CDR1 is MDHEN, CDR2 SYDVKM, per germline. The CDR3 has 16 residues. The CDR3 sequence: CASSELDYSGTGELFF. In nucleotides, the CDR3 is TGTGCCAGCAGCGAACTAGACTACAGCGGGACCGGGGAGCTGTTTTTT.

The chain has TRBV4-1 and TRBJ2-3; 10 bases align to TRBD2. The CDR3 is 15 residues long. Per germline, CDR1 MGHRA and CDR2 YSYEKL. V shed 3 bases, J shed 3 bases, and the junction held 3 bases outside the gene matches. The CDR3 sequence: CASSQISGRTDTQYF. The CDR3 DNA reads as TGCGCCAGCAGCCAGATTAGCGGGAGGACAGATACGCAGTATTTT.

The chain is built from TRBV5-6 and TRBJ1-6, with D unclear. Trimming cost V 0 bases and J 6 bases, with 7 bases left between them. This CDR3 is built from 14 residues. The germline CDR1 and CDR2 sequences are SGHDT and YYEEEE. This CDR3 reads CASSLGQFNSPLHF. The CDR3 bases are TGTGCCAGCAGCTTGGGTCAGTTTAATTCACCCCTCCACTTT.

A word on this clone: Other DNA variants within this sample encode the same CDR3. The chain recombines TRBV29-1 with TRBJ1-1; TRBD1 aligns across 9 bases. CDR1 is SQVTM and CDR2 is ANQGSEA in the germline V gene. The CDR3 sequence is 13 residues long. V lost 6 bases, J lost 4 bases, and 6 bases stayed unmatched. This CDR3 is CSVDRGRGTEAFF. CDR3 nucleotide sequence: TGCAGCGTGGACAGGGGAAGAGGCACTGAAGCTTTCTTT.

Here the CDR3 reads CASSQEGGRSNQPQHF. CDR3 DNA: TGCGCCAGCAGCCAAGAGGGAGGGCGAAGCAATCAGCCCCAGCATTTT. V usage is TRBV4-1 and J usage is TRBJ1-5; D gene unclear. The V gene lost 0 bases and the J gene lost 1 base, with 10 bases spanning the gap. The germline V gene encodes CDR1 MGHRA and CDR2 YSYEKL. The CDR3 runs 16 residues.

The chain has TRBV12-5 and TRBJ2-7; D ambiguous. The CDR3 is 14 amino acids. V was cut by 5 bases and J by 2 bases, with 13 bases left in between. Germline V gives CDR1 LGHNT, CDR2 FRNRAP. As DNA, the CDR3 is TGTGCTAGTGGTCTATGGCTCTCGACCTACGAGCAGTACTTC. Its translation: CASGLWLSTYEQYF.

CDR3 in DNA: TGTGCCAGCAGCCTGGGGGGAGGGCCGGCCGGGGAGCTGTTTTTT. This sequence encodes CASSLGGGPAGELFF. The genes are TRBV7-8 and TRBJ2-2, with 7 positions matching TRBD2. Germline loops: CDR1 SGHVS, CDR2 FQNEAQ. This CDR3 spans 15 amino acids. The V gene end was trimmed by 5 bases and the J gene end by 6 bases; junction bases not matched to a gene: 9.

CDR3 in DNA: TGTGCCAGCAATGGCGGGAGGGCCTGGGAGACCCAGTACTTC. This translates into CASNGGRAWETQYF. This chain joins TRBV13 and TRBJ2-5, with 9 positions matching TRBD2. Losses at the gene ends were 7 bases for V and 5 bases for J; bases not matched to a gene: 8. The CDR3 contains 14 residues. Germline CDR1 PRHDT, CDR2 FYEKMQ (reference sequence).

This clone came up a few times. This chain links TRBV12-5 with TRBJ2-1, with 8 bases identical to TRBD2. There are 14 residues in the CDR3. Unmatched junction bases numbered 9, after V lost 7 bases and J lost 7 bases. Germline V gene lookup returns CDR1 LGHNT and CDR2 FRNRAP. The CDR3 coding sequence is TGTGCTAGTGTTCGGGCGGGAGGTCAGAATGAGCAGTTCTTC. As protein: CASVRAGGQNEQFF.

This sequence joins TRBV6-5 and TRBJ2-3, with TRBD2 identical over 12 bases. This CDR3 is 14 amino acids long. V dropped 6 bases and J dropped 4; count of bases not matched to a gene: 2. Per the germline V gene, CDR1 is MNHEY and CDR2 is SVGAGI. CDR3 residues: CASSGLAGSDTQYF. CDR3 nucleotides: TGTGCCAGCAGCGGACTAGCGGGGTCAGATACGCAGTATTTT.

The rearrangement links TRBV7-3 to TRBJ2-2; 7 bases agree with TRBD2. The CDR3 contains 15 residues. The germline gives CDR1 SGHTA, CDR2 FQGTGA. V lost 1 base and J lost 4; bases outside the gene matches: 3. The CDR3 DNA follows: TGTGCCAGCAGCTTAATCACGGGGGGCACCGGGGAGCTGTTTTTT. This translates into CASSLITGGTGELFF.

V usage is TRBV12-3 or TRBV12-4 and J usage is TRBJ2-7, with D possibly called TRBD1 or TRBD2 (5 bases each). CDR3 length equals 12 residues. Trimming left V 3 bases short and J 9 bases short, with 12 bases between. CDR3 region: CASSFGDRGQYF. The DNA of the CDR3 is TGTGCCAGCAGTTTCGGGGACCGGGGGCAGTACTTC.

The CDR3 loop reads CASSSSLGQRDGYTF. DNA of the CDR3: TGTGCCAGCAGTTCCTCTTTAGGGCAAAGGGATGGCTACACCTTC. This chain joins TRBV6-5 and TRBJ1-2; D not certain. Germline assignment: CDR1 MNHEY and CDR2 SVGAGI. V gave up 4 bases and J gave up 6 bases, with 18 bases separating them. The CDR3 has 15 amino acids.

This chain uses TRBV6-5 with TRBJ2-7; the match to TRBD2 covers 13 bases. With 10 bases clipped from V and 0 bases from J, the junction kept 6 bases outside the gene matches. This CDR3 spans 15 amino acids. Germline V gene sequence: CDR1 MNHEY, CDR2 SVGAGI. The CDR3 sequence is CANLLAGGGSYEQYF. The CDR3 nucleotides are TGTGCCAACCTACTAGCGGGAGGGGGCTCCTACGAGCAGTACTTC.